This TCR beta chain was identified in a study of blood T cell repertoires in COVID-19. Study-level information: Whether acute or convalescent, the COVID-19 samples came from the United States, Italy and Spain. PBMCs, B-cell-depleted T cells, or T cells provided the cDNA or gDNA that made up the material.

Germline V gene sequence: CDR1 MNHEY, CDR2 SVGAGI. The CDR3 is made up of 12 amino acids. V lost 4 bases to trimming and J lost 2 bases, with 4 bases between them. Recovered Cohort 3 donors showed two negative PCRs, clearance, or symptom resolution. Clones were read by immunoSEQ multiplex PCR, and TCRdb kept only the in-frame ones, dropping some. The sample shows 300,000 to 450,000 clones, 87% of them seen only once. The source is a man aged 25-40 years who had recovered from COVID-19. The source material was PBMCs or T cells enriched from blood (not recorded which). This chain links TRBV6-5 with TRBJ2-3; no clear D gene. CDR3 coding DNA: TGTGCCAGCAGTTTATCCACAGATACGCAGTATTTT. Protein: CASSLSTDTQYF.